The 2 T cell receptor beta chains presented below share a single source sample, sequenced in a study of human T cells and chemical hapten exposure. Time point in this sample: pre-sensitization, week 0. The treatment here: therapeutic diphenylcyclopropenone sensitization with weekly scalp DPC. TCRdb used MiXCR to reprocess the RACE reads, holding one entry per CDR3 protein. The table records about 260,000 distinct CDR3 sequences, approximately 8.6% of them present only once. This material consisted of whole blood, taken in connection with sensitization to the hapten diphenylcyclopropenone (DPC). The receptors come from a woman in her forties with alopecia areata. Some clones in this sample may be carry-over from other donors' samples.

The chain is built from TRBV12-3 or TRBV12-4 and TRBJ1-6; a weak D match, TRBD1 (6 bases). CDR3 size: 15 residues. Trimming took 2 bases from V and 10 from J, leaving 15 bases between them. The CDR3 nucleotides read TGTGCCAGCAGTTTATTAGGGGGGCGCGGATCACCCCTCCACTTT. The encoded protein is CASSLLGGRGSPLHF.

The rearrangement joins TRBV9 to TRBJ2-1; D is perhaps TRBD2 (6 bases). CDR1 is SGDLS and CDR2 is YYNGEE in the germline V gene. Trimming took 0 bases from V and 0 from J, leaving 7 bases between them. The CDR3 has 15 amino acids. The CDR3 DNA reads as TGTGCCAGCAGCGTAGTGGGGGGCTCCTACAATGAGCAGTTCTTC. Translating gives CASSVVGGSYNEQFF.